The T cell receptor (beta chain) under discussion was sequenced for a study of blood T cells in healthy people across ages. Study observations and caveats: The percentage of naive T cells correlated strongly with TCR beta diversity.

A sample-barcoded 5' primer and a J-beta primer mix were used in a second PCR of about 7 to 12 cycles. One entry per CDR3 protein results from TCRdb running MiXCR on the 5' RACE reads. The sample shows about 1.5 million distinct CDR3 sequences, around 40% of them seen only once. The CDR3 is 14 amino acids. Germline V lookup: CDR1 SGHDN, CDR2 FVKESK. V was cut by 4 bases and J by 8 bases, with 14 bases left in between. Turning to this clonotype: The antigen is unknown.

The source is a woman between 18 and 29 years old in good health. The V call is TRBV14, the J call TRBJ1-4; D unresolved. Sequencing input: blood. The CDR3 sequence: CASSRAPALEKLFF. The CDR3 DNA sequence: TGTGCCAGCAGCCGGGCCCCCGCTCTGGAAAAACTGTTTTTT.